This T cell receptor (beta chain) came from a study of cytomegalovirus exposure and HLA in healthy donors. Study in general: There were 90 million to 140 million unique TCR beta sequences, drawn from around 180 million T cells, in an earlier analysis. Study findings and constraints: Most TCR sequences showed up rarely, but some public TCRs showed up in many donors. Earlier analysis found most TCR beta V segments productive about 87% or about 30% of the time. A later look showed TCR association rates differing by HLA locus, highest for DRB1 and lowest for HLA-C.

Concerning this clone itself: Its target is unknown.

The PCR contained 60 Vbeta and 13 Jbeta primers. Here immunoSEQ multiplex PCR was the method, and the copy in TCRdb shows in-frame clones only, minus some. The table records 100,000 to 150,000 clones, 70% to 85% of them present only once. CDR1 is LNHDA and CDR2 is SQIVND in the germline V gene (reference sequence). Deletions cut 1 base from V and 7 bases from J, with 14 bases between. The CDR3 sequence is 15 residues long. This receptor was obtained from a boy between 2 and 10 years old in good health and CMV-seronegative. The chain couples TRBV19 to TRBJ2-1, with D maybe TRBD2 (6 bases). The source material was PBMCs. CDR3 nucleotide sequence: TGTGCCAGTAGTATAGCCCTAGCTGGGGGGAATGAGCAGTTCTTC. Its translation is CASSIALAGGNEQFF.